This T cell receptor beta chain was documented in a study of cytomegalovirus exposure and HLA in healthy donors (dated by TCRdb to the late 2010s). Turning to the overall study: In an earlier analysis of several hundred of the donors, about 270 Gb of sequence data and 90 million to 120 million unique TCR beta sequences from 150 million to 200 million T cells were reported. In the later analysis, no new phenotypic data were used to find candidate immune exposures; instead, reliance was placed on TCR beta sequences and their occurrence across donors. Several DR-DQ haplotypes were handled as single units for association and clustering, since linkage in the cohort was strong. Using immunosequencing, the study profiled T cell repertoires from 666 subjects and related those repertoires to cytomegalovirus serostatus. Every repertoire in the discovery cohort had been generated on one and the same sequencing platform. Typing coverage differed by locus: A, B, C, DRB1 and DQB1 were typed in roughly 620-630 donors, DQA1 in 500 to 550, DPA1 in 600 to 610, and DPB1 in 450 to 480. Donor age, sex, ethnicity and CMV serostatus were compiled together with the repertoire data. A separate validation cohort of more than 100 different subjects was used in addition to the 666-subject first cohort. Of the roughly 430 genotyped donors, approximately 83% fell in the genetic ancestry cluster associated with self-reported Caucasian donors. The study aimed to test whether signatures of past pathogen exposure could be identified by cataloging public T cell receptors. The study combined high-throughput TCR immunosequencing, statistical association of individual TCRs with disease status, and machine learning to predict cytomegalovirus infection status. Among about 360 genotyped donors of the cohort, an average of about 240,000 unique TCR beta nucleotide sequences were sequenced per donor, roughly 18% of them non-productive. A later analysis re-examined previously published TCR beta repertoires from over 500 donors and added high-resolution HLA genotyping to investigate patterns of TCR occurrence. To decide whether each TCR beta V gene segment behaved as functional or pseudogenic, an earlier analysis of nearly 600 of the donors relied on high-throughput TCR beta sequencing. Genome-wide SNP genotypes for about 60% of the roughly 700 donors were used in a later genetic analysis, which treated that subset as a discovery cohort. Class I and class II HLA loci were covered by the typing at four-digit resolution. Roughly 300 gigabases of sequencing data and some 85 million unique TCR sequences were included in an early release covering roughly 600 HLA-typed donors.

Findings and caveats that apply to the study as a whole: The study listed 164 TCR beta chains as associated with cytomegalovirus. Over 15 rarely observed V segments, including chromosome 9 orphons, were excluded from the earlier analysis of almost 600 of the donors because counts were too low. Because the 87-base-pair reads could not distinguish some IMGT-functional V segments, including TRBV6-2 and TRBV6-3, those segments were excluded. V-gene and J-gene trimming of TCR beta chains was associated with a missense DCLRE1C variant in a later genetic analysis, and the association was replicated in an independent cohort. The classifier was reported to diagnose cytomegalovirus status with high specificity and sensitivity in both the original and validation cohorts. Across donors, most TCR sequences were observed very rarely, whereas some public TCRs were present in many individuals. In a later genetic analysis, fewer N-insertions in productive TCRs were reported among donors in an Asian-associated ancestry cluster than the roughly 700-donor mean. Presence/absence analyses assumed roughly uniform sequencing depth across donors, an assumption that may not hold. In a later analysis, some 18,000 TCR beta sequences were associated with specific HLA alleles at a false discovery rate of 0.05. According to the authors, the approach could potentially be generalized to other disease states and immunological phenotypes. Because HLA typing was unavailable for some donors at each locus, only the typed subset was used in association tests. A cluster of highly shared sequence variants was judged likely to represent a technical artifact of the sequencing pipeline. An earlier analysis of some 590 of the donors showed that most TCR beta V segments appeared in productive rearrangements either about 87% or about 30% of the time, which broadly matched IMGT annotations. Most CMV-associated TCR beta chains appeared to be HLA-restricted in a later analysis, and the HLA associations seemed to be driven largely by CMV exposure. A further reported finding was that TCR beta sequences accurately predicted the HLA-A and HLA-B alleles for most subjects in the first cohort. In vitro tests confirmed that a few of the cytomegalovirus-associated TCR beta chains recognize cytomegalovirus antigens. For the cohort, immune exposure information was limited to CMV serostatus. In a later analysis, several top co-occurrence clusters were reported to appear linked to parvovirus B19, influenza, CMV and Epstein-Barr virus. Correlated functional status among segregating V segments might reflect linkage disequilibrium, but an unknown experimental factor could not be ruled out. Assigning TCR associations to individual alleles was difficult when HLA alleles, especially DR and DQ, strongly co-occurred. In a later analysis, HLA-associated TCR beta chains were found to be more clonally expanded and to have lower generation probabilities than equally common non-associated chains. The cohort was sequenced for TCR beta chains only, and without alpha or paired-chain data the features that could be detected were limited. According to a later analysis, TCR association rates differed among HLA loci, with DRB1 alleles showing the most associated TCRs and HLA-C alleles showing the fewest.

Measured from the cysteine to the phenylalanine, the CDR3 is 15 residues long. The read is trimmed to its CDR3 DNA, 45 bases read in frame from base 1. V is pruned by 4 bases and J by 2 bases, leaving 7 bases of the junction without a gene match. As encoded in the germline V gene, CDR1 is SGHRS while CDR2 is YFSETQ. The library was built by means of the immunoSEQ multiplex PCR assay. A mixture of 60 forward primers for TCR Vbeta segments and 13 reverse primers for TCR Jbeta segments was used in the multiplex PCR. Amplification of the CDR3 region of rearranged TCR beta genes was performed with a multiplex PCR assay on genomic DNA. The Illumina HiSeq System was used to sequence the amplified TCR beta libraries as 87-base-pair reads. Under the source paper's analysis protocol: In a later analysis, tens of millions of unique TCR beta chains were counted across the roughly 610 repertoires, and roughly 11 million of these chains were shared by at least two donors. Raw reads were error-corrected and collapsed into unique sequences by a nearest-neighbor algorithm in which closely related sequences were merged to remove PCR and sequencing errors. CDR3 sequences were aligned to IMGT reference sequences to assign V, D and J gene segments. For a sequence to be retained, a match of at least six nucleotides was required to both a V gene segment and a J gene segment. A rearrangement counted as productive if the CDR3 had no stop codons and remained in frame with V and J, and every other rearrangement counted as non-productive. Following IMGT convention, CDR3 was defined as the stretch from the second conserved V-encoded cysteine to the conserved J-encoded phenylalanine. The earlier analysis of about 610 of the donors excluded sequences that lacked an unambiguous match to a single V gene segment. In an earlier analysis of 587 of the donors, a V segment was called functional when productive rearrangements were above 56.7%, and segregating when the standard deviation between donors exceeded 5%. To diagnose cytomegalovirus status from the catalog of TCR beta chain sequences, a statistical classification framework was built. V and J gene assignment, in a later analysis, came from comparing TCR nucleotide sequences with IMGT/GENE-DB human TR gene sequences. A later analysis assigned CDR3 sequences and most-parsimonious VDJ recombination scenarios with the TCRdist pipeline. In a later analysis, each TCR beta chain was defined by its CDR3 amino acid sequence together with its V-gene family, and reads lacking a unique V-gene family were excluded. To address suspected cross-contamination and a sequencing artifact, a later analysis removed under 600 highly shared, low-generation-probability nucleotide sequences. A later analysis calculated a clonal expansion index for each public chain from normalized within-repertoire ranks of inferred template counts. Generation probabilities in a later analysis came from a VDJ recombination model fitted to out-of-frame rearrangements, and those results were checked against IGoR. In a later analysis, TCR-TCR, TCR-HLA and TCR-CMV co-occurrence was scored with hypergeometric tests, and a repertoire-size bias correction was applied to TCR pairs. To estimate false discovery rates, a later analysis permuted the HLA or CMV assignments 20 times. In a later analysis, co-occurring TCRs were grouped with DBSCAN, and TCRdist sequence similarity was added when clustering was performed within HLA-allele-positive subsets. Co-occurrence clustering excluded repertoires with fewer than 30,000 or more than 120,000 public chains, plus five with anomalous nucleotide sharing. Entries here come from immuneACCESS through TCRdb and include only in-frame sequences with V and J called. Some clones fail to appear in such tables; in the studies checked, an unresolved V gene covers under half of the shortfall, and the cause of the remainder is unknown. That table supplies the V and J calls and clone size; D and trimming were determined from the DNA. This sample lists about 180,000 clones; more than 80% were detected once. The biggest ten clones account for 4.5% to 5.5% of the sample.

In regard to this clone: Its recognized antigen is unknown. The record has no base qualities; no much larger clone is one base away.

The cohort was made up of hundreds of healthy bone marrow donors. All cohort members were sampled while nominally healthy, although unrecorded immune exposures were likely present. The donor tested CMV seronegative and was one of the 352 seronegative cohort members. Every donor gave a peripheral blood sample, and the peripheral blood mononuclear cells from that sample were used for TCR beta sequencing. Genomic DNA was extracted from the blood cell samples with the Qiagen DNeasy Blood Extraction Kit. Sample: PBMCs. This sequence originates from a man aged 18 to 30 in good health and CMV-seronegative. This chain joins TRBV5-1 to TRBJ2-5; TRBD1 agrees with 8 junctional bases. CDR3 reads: CASSTGTGIQETQYF. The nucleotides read TGCGCCAGCAGCACAGGGACAGGAATACAAGAGACCCAGTACTTC. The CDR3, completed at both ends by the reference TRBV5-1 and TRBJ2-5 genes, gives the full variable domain KAGVTQTPRYLIKTRGQQVTLSCSPISGHRSVSWYQQTPGQGLQFLFEYFSETQRNKGNFPGRFSGRQFSNSRSEMNVSTLELGDSALYLCASSTGTGIQETQYFGPGTRLLVL.